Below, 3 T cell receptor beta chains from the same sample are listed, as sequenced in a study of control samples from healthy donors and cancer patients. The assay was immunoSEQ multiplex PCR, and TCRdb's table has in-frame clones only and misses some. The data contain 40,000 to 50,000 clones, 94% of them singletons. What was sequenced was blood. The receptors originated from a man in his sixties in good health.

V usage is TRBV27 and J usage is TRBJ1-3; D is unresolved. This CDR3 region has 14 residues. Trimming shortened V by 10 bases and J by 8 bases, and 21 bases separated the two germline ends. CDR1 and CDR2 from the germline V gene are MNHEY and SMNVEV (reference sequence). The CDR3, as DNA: TGTGCCATTCCCAGGCCTTGGGGTTTGGACACCATATATTTT. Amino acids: CAIPRPWGLDTIYF.

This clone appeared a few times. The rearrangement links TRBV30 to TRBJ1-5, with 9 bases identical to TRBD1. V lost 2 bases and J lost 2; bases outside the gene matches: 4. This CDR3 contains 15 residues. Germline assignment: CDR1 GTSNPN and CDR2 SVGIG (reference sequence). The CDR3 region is CAWSIRDRGNQPQHF. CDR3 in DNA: TGTGCCTGGAGTATTAGGGACAGGGGCAATCAGCCCCAGCATTTT.

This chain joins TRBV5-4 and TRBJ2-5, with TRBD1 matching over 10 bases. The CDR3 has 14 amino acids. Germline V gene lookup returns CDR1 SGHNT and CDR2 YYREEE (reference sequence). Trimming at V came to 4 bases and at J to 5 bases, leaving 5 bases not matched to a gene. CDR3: CASSTRTGGETQYF. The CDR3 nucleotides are TGTGCCAGCAGCACGCGGACAGGGGGGGAGACCCAGTACTTC.